The 26 T cell receptor beta chains below all came from one sample that was sequenced in a study of blood T cells in healthy people across ages. The authors ran a second PCR of 7 to 11 cycles using a sample-barcoded 5' primer and a J-beta primer mix. TCRdb processed the 5' RACE reads anew with MiXCR; each CDR3 protein has one entry. The sample consists of 800,000 or so distinct CDR3 sequences, 25% of them appearing once. The same sample was also studied in work on T cells of mothers and their children.

The sample taken for sequencing was blood. The receptor set was obtained from a boy aged 10-17 years in good health.

A note on this clonotype: One base away lies a much larger clone, so this may be a sequencing read error. This sequence joins TRBV12-3 or TRBV12-4 and TRBJ1-2, with 7 bases aligning to TRBD1. V shed 5 bases, J shed 2 bases, and the junction held 2 bases outside the gene matches. The CDR3 spans 13 residues. Here the CDR3 DNA reads TGTGCCAGCAGTGCCAGGGGGAACTATGGCTACACCTTC. The encoded protein is CASSARGNYGYTF.

The chain uses TRBV3-1 and TRBJ1-2; D call uncertain. Per germline, CDR1 LGHDT and CDR2 YNNKEL (reference sequence). The CDR3 covers 16 residues. V was pared by 1 base and J by 4 bases, with 16 bases between. This CDR3 reads CASSQVLGGGSYGYTF. The CDR3 DNA is TGTGCCAGCAGCCAAGTCCTAGGTGGCGGATCCTATGGCTACACCTTC. Together with reference TRBV3-1 and TRBJ1-2, the CDR3 gives the full variable domain: DTAVSQTPKYLVTQMGNDKSIKCEQNLGHDTMYWYKQDSKKFLKIMFSYNNKELIINETVPNRFSPKSPDKAHLNLHINSLELGDSAVYFCASSQVLGGGSYGYTFGSGTRLTVV.

This clonotype was detected only a few times. This rearrangement joins TRBV3-1 to TRBJ2-3; unclear D gene. This CDR3 comprises 10 residues. Trimming took 8 bases from V and 5 from J, leaving 5 bases between them. The germline V gene encodes CDR1 LGHDT and CDR2 YNNKEL (reference sequence). The CDR3 here is CASGLDTQYF. DNA of the CDR3: TGTGCCAGCGGATTAGATACGCAGTATTTT.

The sample holds one count of this clonotype. The rearrangement joins TRBV9 to TRBJ2-7; weak D call: TRBD1 (6 bases). The CDR3 runs 15 residues. V dropped 3 bases and J dropped 3 bases, with 16 bases sitting between them. Germline assignment: CDR1 SGDLS and CDR2 YYNGEE. CDR3 amino acids: CASSEGRDTSYEQYF. CDR3 in DNA: TGTGCCAGCAGCGAGGGCCGGGACACTAGCTACGAGCAGTACTTC.

V gene TRBV20-1 combines with J gene TRBJ2-5; D ambiguous. The closer fit of TRBJ2-1 to the DNA end suggests the J call may be wrong. The germline gives CDR1 DFQATT, CDR2 SNEGSKA (reference sequence). There are 10 residues in the CDR3. The CDR3 spells CSVRVNEQFF. Written as DNA, the CDR3 is TGCAGTGTTAGGGTGAATGAGCAGTTCTTC.

This chain uses TRBV5-1 with TRBJ2-3; tentative D call: TRBD1 (6 bases). Per germline, CDR1 SGHRS and CDR2 YFSETQ. The CDR3 consists of 15 residues. The V end was cut by 4 bases, the J end by 1 base, with 13 bases between. DNA for the CDR3: TGCGCCAGCAGCCCCCAGGGGCCACGCACAGATACGCAGTATTTT. Amino acids: CASSPQGPRTDTQYF.

V gene TRBV5-1 combines with J gene TRBJ2-5, with D maybe TRBD1 (6 bases). Germline loops: CDR1 SGHRS, CDR2 YFSETQ. The CDR3 sequence is 16 residues long. V dropped 3 bases and J dropped 4 bases, with 19 bases sitting between them. The CDR3 DNA reads as TGCGCCAGCAGCTACGGGACAAGGAGTGTAGCAGAGACCCAGTACTTC. Translated: CASSYGTRSVAETQYF.

This rearrangement joins TRBV6-1 to TRBJ2-7, with no clear D. Trimming cost V 10 bases and J 2 bases, with 30 bases left between them. Germline-derived CDR1 and CDR2 are MNHNS and SASEGT. The CDR3 contains 18 residues. DNA of the CDR3: TGTGCCATCCCTGTCATCATACCCCACAGACACTATACCTACGAGCAGTACTTC. Its protein product is CAIPVIIPHRHYTYEQYF.

The table lists this clonotype with a few counts. This chain connects TRBV7-9 to TRBJ1-6, with TRBD1 as a possible D gene (5 bases). The CDR3 loop spans 14 amino acids. In germline, CDR1 is SEHNR, CDR2 FQNEAQ (reference sequence). V was shortened by 3 bases and J by 7 bases, with 10 bases between the two germline ends. The CDR3 DNA is TGTGCCAGCAGCTTGGAGGGGAGGAATTCACCCCTCCACTTT. Its translation is CASSLEGRNSPLHF.

The chain couples TRBV28 to TRBJ2-7; TRBD1 matches at 7 bases. There are 13 residues in the CDR3. Germline trimming cut 8 bases from V and 7 bases from J; bases unmatched to any gene: 11. Per the germline V gene, CDR1 is MDHEN and CDR2 is SYDVKM. The CDR3 DNA is TGTGCCAGCTCCCTGACAGGGACGTTTGAGCAGTACTTC. It specifies CASSLTGTFEQYF.

The rearrangement uses TRBV7-8 and TRBJ1-1; weak D call: TRBD1 (5 bases). Trimming removed 1 base at V and 8 bases at J, with 11 bases between. The CDR3 length is 13 residues. CDR1 and CDR2 from the germline V gene are SGHVS and FQNEAQ. The CDR3 nucleotides are TGTGCCAGCAGCTTAGGAAGAGACAGAGAAGCTTTCTTT. This gives the protein CASSLGRDREAFF.

This clonotype has just a few counts. The rearrangement links TRBV12-3 or TRBV12-4 to TRBJ2-7, with a tentative D call TRBD1 (5 bases). Trimming took off 5 bases at V and 4 bases at J, with 24 bases between the two ends. This CDR3 contains 17 residues. The DNA of the CDR3 is TGTGCCAGCAGTGCCCCAGGGTGGCGGCGGTCCCTTTACGAGCAGTACTTC. Translation gives CASSAPGWRRSLYEQYF.

To note about this clonotype: One end of the junction does not line up with germline, which may come from a read error. CDR3 amino acids: CASSKKGRFFEETQSF. CDR3 sequence (DNA): TGTGCCAGCAGTAAGAAAGGGAGGTTTTTTGAAGAGACCCAGTCCTTC. The chain combines TRBV27 with TRBJ2-5; a weak D match, TRBD2 (6 bases). Germline lookup yields CDR1 MNHEY and CDR2 SMNVEV (reference sequence). The CDR3 consists of 16 residues.

The V and J genes are TRBV3-1 and TRBJ2-2, with 13 bases identical to TRBD2. Germline CDR1 LGHDT, CDR2 YNNKEL (reference sequence). The CDR3 consists of 17 residues. V was pared by 5 bases and J by 7 bases, with 10 bases of the junction left unmatched. For the CDR3, the DNA is TGTGCCAGCAGCGACTTCACTAGCGGGAGGGCCGTCGGGGAGCTGTTTTTT. It is translated as CASSDFTSGRAVGELFF.

CDR3 DNA: TGTGCCAGTAGTATAGGCGGGCACACAGATACGCAGTATTTT. It is translated as CASSIGGHTDTQYF. The J gene is TRBJ2-3, the V gene TRBV19; maybe TRBD2 (5 bases). The CDR3 is 14 amino acids. Germline V gives CDR1 LNHDA, CDR2 SQIVND (reference sequence). Trimming removed 1 base from V and 2 bases from J, with 7 bases in between.

The chain recombines TRBV15 with TRBJ2-1; TRBD2 might be the D (6 bases). The CDR3 consists of 13 residues. The V and J ends lost 4 bases and 12 bases respectively, with 16 bases between them. Germline V CDR1 and CDR2: LNHNV, YYDKDF (reference sequence). The CDR3 DNA reads TGTGCCACCAGCACGGGAGAGTCGTATGGGCAGTTCTTC. Its translation is CATSTGESYGQFF.

A few counts support this clonotype. The chain recombines TRBV12-3 or TRBV12-4 with TRBJ2-6; D is unclear. The CDR3 is 21 amino acids. V was cut by 6 bases and J by 0 bases, with 27 bases left in between. The CDR3 DNA is TGTGCCAGCAGCCTGGTTGGCAGGCGAGTGTTTTTTTTCTCTGGGGCCAACGTCCTGACTTTC. Its protein product is CASSLVGRRVFFFSGANVLTF.

This clonotype has more than one count but fewer than ten. The V gene is TRBV20-1, the J gene TRBJ1-5; D not certain. Trimming pared 0 bases from V and 5 bases from J, leaving 11 bases between. Germline values: CDR1 DFQATT, CDR2 SNEGSKA (reference sequence). The CDR3 runs 14 residues. CDR3 protein: CSARDTHPYQPQHF. The CDR3 nucleotides read TGCAGTGCTAGAGATACCCACCCCTATCAGCCCCAGCATTTT.

This clonotype has only a few counts. The J gene is TRBJ1-5, the V gene TRBV25-1; D unresolved. Deletions cut 3 bases from V and 1 base from J, with 13 bases between. This CDR3 contains 16 residues. In germline, CDR1 is MGHDK, CDR2 SYGVNS. CDR3 loop: CASSETGGSSNQPQHF. The CDR3 DNA follows: TGTGCCAGCAGTGAGACCGGAGGGTCGAGCAATCAGCCCCAGCATTTT.

The chain has TRBV3-1 and TRBJ1-4, with 7 bases that match TRBD1. V lost 4 bases and J lost 0; bases outside the gene matches: 11. The germline V gene has CDR1 LGHDT and CDR2 YNNKEL (reference sequence). CDR3 length: 18 residues. DNA of the CDR3: TGTGCCAGCAGCCGGAAGGGGGGACAGACTACAACTAATGAAAAACTGTTTTTT. Its translation: CASSRKGGQTTTNEKLFF.

Remarks on this clonotype: This is likely a read error, given that the CDR3 carries no conserved phenylalanine or tryptophan at its end. Because the CDR3's place on the DNA is in doubt, the DNA is left out and the CDR3 is given as listed by TCRdb. This rearrangement joins TRBV5-1 to TRBJ2-7; the table calls TRBD1, which could not be checked here. Germline V gene sequence: CDR1 SGHRS, CDR2 YFSETQ. The CDR3 extends over 9 residues, inclusive of both ends. The CDR3 loop reads CASSLDGGL.

The chain combines TRBV5-1 with TRBJ2-1; 8 bases fit TRBD1. After removal of 3 bases from V and 1 base from J, the junction contained 3 bases not matched to a gene. This CDR3 region has 15 residues. Germline V gives CDR1 SGHRS, CDR2 YFSETQ. The CDR3 spells CASSSDRVSYNEQFF. CDR3 coding DNA: TGCGCCAGCAGCTCGGACAGGGTATCCTACAATGAGCAGTTCTTC.

The V gene is TRBV19, the J gene TRBJ2-1, with no clear D. CDR1 and CDR2 (germline): LNHDA, SQIVND (reference sequence). The V end was cut by 1 base, the J end by 4 bases, with 8 bases between. The CDR3 length is 14 residues. The CDR3 nucleotides are TGTGCCAGTAGTATAGTTTCAGCTTACAATGAGCAGTTCTTC. Protein: CASSIVSAYNEQFF.

This clonotype was picked up a small number of times. It may be a read error: a sequence one base away is much more abundant. The CDR3 spells CAGSSLDDNEQFF. CDR3 in DNA: TGTGCCGGCAGCTCTTTGGACGACAATGAGCAGTTCTTC. The chain employs TRBV9 and TRBJ2-1; D is unresolved. Germline assignment: CDR1 SGDLS and CDR2 YYNGEE. The CDR3 extends over 13 amino acids.

The chain has TRBV24-1 and TRBJ2-1; maybe TRBD2 (5 bases). This CDR3 region has 15 residues. Trimming took off 4 bases at V and 10 bases at J, with 19 bases between the two ends. In germline, CDR1 is KGHDR, CDR2 SFDVKD. The CDR3 DNA sequence: TGTGCCACCAGTGAACCGAGCCGGGGAAAGGTCGAGCAGTTCTTC. It is translated as CATSEPSRGKVEQFF.

This clonotype was seen a handful of times. The chain couples TRBV27 to TRBJ1-6; 7 bases are shared with TRBD1. CDR3 length: 14 amino acids. Per the germline V gene, CDR1 is MNHEY and CDR2 is SMNVEV (reference sequence). V was pared by 6 bases and J by 5 bases, with 4 bases of the junction left unmatched. This chain's CDR3 is CASRITGDNSPLHF. CDR3 in DNA: TGTGCCAGCAGGATAACAGGGGATAATTCACCCCTCCACTTT.